This TCR beta chain was profiled in a study of blood T cell repertoires in COVID-19. Germline V gives CDR1 DFQATT, CDR2 SNEGSKA (reference sequence). V was cut by 3 bases and J by 0 bases, with 18 bases left in between. The CDR3 is 17 residues long. Clones were read by immunoSEQ multiplex PCR, and TCRdb kept only the in-frame ones, dropping some. This sample has around 300,000 clones; approximately 85% occur once, and the top ten carry 6% to 9%. The chain is built from TRBV20-1 and TRBJ2-1; maybe TRBD1 (6 bases). The sequence was collected from a human donor in a cohort sampled during active COVID-19. The sequenced sample consisted of peripheral blood. The CDR3 DNA is TGCAGTGCTAGTGGGGGCCAGACAGAGAGCTCCTACAATGAGCAGTTCTTC. Protein sequence: CSASGGQTESSYNEQFF.